This note documents a single T cell receptor (beta chain) sequence. The V and J ends lost 5 bases and 0 bases respectively, with 18 bases between them. The CDR3 is 16 residues long. Germline-derived CDR1 and CDR2 are SGHDT and YYEEEE. This entry comes from a study of T cells in Graves' hyperthyroidism and ophthalmopathy. Background on the study: Any treatment followed the collection of peripheral blood at initial diagnosis.

Diagnosis of hyperthyroidism was new in patients aged 18 to 65, and its duration was under 2 months. Uncontrolled infection, other autoimmune disease, pregnancy or lactation excluded patients. Diagnosing involved the use of clinical symptoms, serum thyroxine and TRAb, thyroid ultrasound and orbital computed tomography. Amplified regions were TCR beta CDR3 sequences from RNA transcripts. HTBI primers were the set used in a first-round RT-PCR of the TCR CDR3. TCRdb called the multiplex PCR reads again in MiXCR, with one record for every CDR3 protein. The data show roughly 840,000 distinct CDR3 sequences, roughly 40% seen once.

Sequenced input: blood. The chain is built from TRBV5-6 and TRBJ2-7, with D perhaps TRBD1 or TRBD2 (5 bases each). The source of this sequence is a man between 18 and 29 years old with Graves' hyperthyroidism. Here the CDR3 reads CASRPTGTPSSYEQYF. The CDR3 DNA reads as TGTGCCAGCAGACCTACCGGGACGCCAAGCTCCTACGAGCAGTACTTC.